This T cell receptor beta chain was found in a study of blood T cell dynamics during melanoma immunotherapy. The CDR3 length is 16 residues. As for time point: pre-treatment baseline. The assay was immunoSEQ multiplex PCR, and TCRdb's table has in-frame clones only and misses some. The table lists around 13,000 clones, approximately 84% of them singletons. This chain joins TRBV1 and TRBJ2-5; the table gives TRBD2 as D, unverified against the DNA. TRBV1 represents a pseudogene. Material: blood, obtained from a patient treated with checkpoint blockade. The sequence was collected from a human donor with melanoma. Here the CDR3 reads CTSSQGGTSRLGVQYF. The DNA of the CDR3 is TGCACCAGCAGCCAGGGCGGGACTAGCCGTCTTGGGGTCCAGTACTTC.